Listed below are T cell receptor beta chains from one sample, sequenced in a study of identical twins. MiXCR, applied by TCRdb to the 5' RACE reads, yields one record per CDR3 protein. Of hundreds of thousands of distinct CDR3 sequences in the sample, roughly 12% were seen once. The data were also submitted as part of a second study, on yellow fever vaccine responses in identical twins.

Source material: PBMCs. Every receptor here comes from a woman under 30 in good health. Both conserved end residues are part of each CDR3. Each record gives: CDR3 DNA, CDR3 protein, V gene, clone size, J gene, D gene. D genes are given only for firm matches. Rows give clone size only sometimes, using once, few, many, or a class for an expanded clone.

cdr3_nt: TGTGCCAGCAGCTTAGCGGAAGCTGGACTAGCGGTAGACACCGGGGAGCTGTTTTTT
cdr3_aa: CASSLAEAGLAVDTGELFF
v_call: TRBV7-7
clone_size: few
j_call: TRBJ2-2
d_call: TRBD2

cdr3_nt: TGTGCCAGCGAGGGGACAGGGCATGCCTATGGCTACACCTTC
cdr3_aa: CASEGTGHAYGYTF
v_call: TRBV2
clone_size: few
j_call: TRBJ1-2
d_call: TRBD1

cdr3_nt: TGTGCCAGCAGCCTAAAGGCCAGACCCCAGTGGCGCAATGAGCAGTTCTTC
cdr3_aa: CASSLKARPQWRNEQFF
v_call: TRBV14
clone_size: few
j_call: TRBJ2-1
d_call: -

cdr3_nt: TGCAGTGCTAGTATGCCCCTACGACTAGCCGATTACAATGAGCAGTTCTTC
cdr3_aa: CSASMPLRLADYNEQFF
v_call: TRBV20-1
clone_size: few
j_call: TRBJ2-1
d_call: TRBD2

cdr3_nt: TGCAGTGTGGGGACTAGCGGGAAAGAGACCCAGTACTTC
cdr3_aa: CSVGTSGKETQYF
v_call: TRBV20-1
clone_size: few
j_call: TRBJ2-5
d_call: TRBD2

cdr3_nt: TGTGCCAGCAGTTTATCTGAGGGGTACACTGAAGCTTTCTTT
cdr3_aa: CASSLSEGYTEAFF
v_call: TRBV27
clone_size: -
j_call: TRBJ1-1
d_call: -

cdr3_nt: TGTGCCAGCAGTTACTCGGGCGGGGGGGCGAACACCGGGGAGCTGTTTTTT
cdr3_aa: CASSYSGGGANTGELFF
v_call: TRBV6-5
clone_size: few
j_call: TRBJ2-2
d_call: TRBD2

cdr3_nt: TGTGCCAGCAGCTTAACCCCTGCTAGCGGGGGTTACAATGAGCAGTTCTTC
cdr3_aa: CASSLTPASGGYNEQFF
v_call: TRBV7-3
clone_size: few
j_call: TRBJ2-1
d_call: TRBD2

cdr3_nt: TGTGCCAGCAGCTTAGTACCCGCGCATCAGGGCCTCTACGAGCAGTACTTC
cdr3_aa: CASSLVPAHQGLYEQYF
v_call: TRBV7-2
clone_size: few
j_call: TRBJ2-7
d_call: -

cdr3_nt: TGTGCCAGCAGTGCAACTAGCGGGAAAGGCGAGCAGTACTTC
cdr3_aa: CASSATSGKGEQYF
v_call: TRBV6-1
clone_size: few
j_call: TRBJ2-7
d_call: TRBD2

cdr3_nt: TGTGCCTGCACCCAACTCGGGATGCAGGCCAATGAGCAGTTCTTC
cdr3_aa: CACTQLGMQANEQFF
v_call: TRBV3-1
clone_size: -
j_call: TRBJ2-1
d_call: -

cdr3_nt: TGCAGCCCAAAACCCAGGGGAGACGGGGAGCTGTTTTTT
cdr3_aa: CSPKPRGDGELFF
v_call: TRBV29-1
clone_size: many
j_call: TRBJ2-2
d_call: -

cdr3_nt: TGTGCCAGCAGCCGAGCAGGGACCAATCAGCCCCAGCATTTT
cdr3_aa: CASSRAGTNQPQHF
v_call: TRBV3-1
clone_size: -
j_call: TRBJ1-5
d_call: -

cdr3_nt: TGTGCCAGCAGCGCCGGGACTGACAGGGGCACAGATACGCAGTATTTT
cdr3_aa: CASSAGTDRGTDTQYF
v_call: TRBV11-2
clone_size: -
j_call: TRBJ2-3
d_call: -

cdr3_nt: TGTGCCAGCAGCCACGGACTAGCGGGATGGAATAGGGCTTACGAGCAGTACTTC
cdr3_aa: CASSHGLAGWNRAYEQYF
v_call: TRBV5-4
clone_size: few
j_call: TRBJ2-7
d_call: TRBD2

cdr3_nt: TGCGCCAGCAGCCAGGGTGGCGATACGCAGTATTTT
cdr3_aa: CASSQGGDTQYF
v_call: TRBV4-1
clone_size: many
j_call: TRBJ2-3
d_call: -

cdr3_nt: TGCGCCAGCAGCTCCCCGGACAGGGCCGGAGCTTTCTTT
cdr3_aa: CASSSPDRAGAFF
v_call: TRBV5-1
clone_size: few
j_call: TRBJ1-1
d_call: TRBD1

cdr3_nt: TGTGCCACCAGTGAAGGCAGGGGGCAAACTGAAGCTTTCTTT
cdr3_aa: CATSEGRGQTEAFF
v_call: TRBV24-1
clone_size: many
j_call: TRBJ1-1
d_call: TRBD1

cdr3_nt: TGTGCCAGCAGTTATGACGGGGGAACTGAAGCTTTCTTT
cdr3_aa: CASSYDGGTEAFF
v_call: TRBV6-5
clone_size: few
j_call: TRBJ1-1
d_call: -

cdr3_nt: TGTGCCAGCAGCAAATCTAGTACAGGGTATCAAGATACGCAGTATTTT
cdr3_aa: CASSKSSTGYQDTQYF
v_call: TRBV7-6
clone_size: -
j_call: TRBJ2-3
d_call: -

cdr3_nt: TGTGCCAGCAGTCCCCAGGGGGGGCTGACTGAAGCTTTCTTT
cdr3_aa: CASSPQGGLTEAFF
v_call: TRBV12-3/TRBV12-4
clone_size: -
j_call: TRBJ1-1
d_call: TRBD1

cdr3_nt: TGTGCCAGCAGCCTCGACAGTAATGAAAAACTGTTTTTT
cdr3_aa: CASSLDSNEKLFF
v_call: TRBV3-1
clone_size: many
j_call: TRBJ1-4
d_call: -

cdr3_nt: TGTGCCAGCAGTTTAGAGCCTCCCACAGATACGCAGTATTTT
cdr3_aa: CASSLEPPTDTQYF
v_call: TRBV28
clone_size: few
j_call: TRBJ2-3
d_call: -

cdr3_nt: TGTGCCAGCAGTTACTCGAGGCGGGGGCCCTACAATGAGCAGTTCTTC
cdr3_aa: CASSYSRRGPYNEQFF
v_call: TRBV6-5
clone_size: -
j_call: TRBJ2-1
d_call: -

cdr3_nt: TGTGCCACCTCCACTAGCGGAGAGGGGGATCAAGAGACCCAGTACTTC
cdr3_aa: CATSTSGEGDQETQYF
v_call: TRBV24-1
clone_size: few
j_call: TRBJ2-5
d_call: TRBD2

cdr3_nt: TGTGCCAGCAGCCATTTCGGGACGTGGGAAGCCCAGTACTTC
cdr3_aa: CASSHFGTWEAQYF
v_call: TRBV14
clone_size: -
j_call: TRBJ2-5
d_call: -

cdr3_nt: TGCAGCGTTGTCATCGACAGGGGATATGGCTACACCTTC
cdr3_aa: CSVVIDRGYGYTF
v_call: TRBV29-1
clone_size: -
j_call: TRBJ1-2
d_call: TRBD1

cdr3_nt: TGCGCCAGCAGCAACCCCGGGGAGCTGTTTTTT
cdr3_aa: CASSNPGELFF
v_call: TRBV4-1
clone_size: many
j_call: TRBJ2-2
d_call: -

cdr3_nt: TGTGCCAGCAGCCAAGCGCGGGCAGGGAGGCCCTACGAGCAGTACTTC
cdr3_aa: CASSQARAGRPYEQYF
v_call: TRBV3-1
clone_size: few
j_call: TRBJ2-7
d_call: -

cdr3_nt: TGCAGCGTTGAGTGGGGGGGTAATGAGCAGTTCTTC
cdr3_aa: CSVEWGGNEQFF
v_call: TRBV29-1
clone_size: few
j_call: TRBJ2-1
d_call: TRBD2

cdr3_nt: TGCGCCAGCAGCCAGACTCCCGGGACAACTAACACCGGGGAGCTGTTTTTT
cdr3_aa: CASSQTPGTTNTGELFF
v_call: TRBV5-1
clone_size: few
j_call: TRBJ2-2
d_call: -

cdr3_nt: TGTGCCAGCAGAGATGGTTGGCTAAAGGATGAGCAGTTCTTC
cdr3_aa: CASRDGWLKDEQFF
v_call: TRBV28
clone_size: many
j_call: TRBJ2-1
d_call: -

cdr3_nt: TGCAGCGTTGAGTGGGTTAGATTGGGGGACGATGGCTACACCTTC
cdr3_aa: CSVEWVRLGDDGYTF
v_call: TRBV29-1
clone_size: few
j_call: TRBJ1-2
d_call: -

cdr3_nt: TGTGCCAGCAGCAAGAGGACGAACTATGGCTACACCTTC
cdr3_aa: CASSKRTNYGYTF
v_call: TRBV3-1
clone_size: -
j_call: TRBJ1-2
d_call: -

cdr3_nt: TGTGCCAGCAGCGACGGGACAGGGGTTTACAATGAGCAGTTCTTC
cdr3_aa: CASSDGTGVYNEQFF
v_call: TRBV7-7
clone_size: few
j_call: TRBJ2-1
d_call: TRBD1

cdr3_nt: TGTGCCAGCAGTTCACGGACAGGGCCCCTTCAAGAGACCCAGTACTTC
cdr3_aa: CASSSRTGPLQETQYF
v_call: TRBV28
clone_size: -
j_call: TRBJ2-5
d_call: TRBD1

cdr3_nt: TGTGCCAGCACGTCCGAAGTGAACACTGAAGCTTTCTTT
cdr3_aa: CASTSEVNTEAFF
v_call: TRBV6-1
clone_size: -
j_call: TRBJ1-1
d_call: -

cdr3_nt: TGCGCCAGCAGCCAAGATACAGGGGGTATGAAGTACTTC
cdr3_aa: CASSQDTGGMKYF
v_call: TRBV4-1
clone_size: many
j_call: TRBJ2-5
d_call: TRBD1

cdr3_nt: TGCAGCGGAACAGGGGATAACTATGGCTACACCTTC
cdr3_aa: CSGTGDNYGYTF
v_call: TRBV29-1
clone_size: few
j_call: TRBJ1-2
d_call: TRBD1

cdr3_nt: TGTGCCAGCAGCCAAGGTTTCGGGTTTGGCACTGAAGCTTTCTTT
cdr3_aa: CASSQGFGFGTEAFF
v_call: TRBV3-1
clone_size: few
j_call: TRBJ1-1
d_call: -

cdr3_nt: TGTGCCAGCACCCTGGGGGCGATAGCGTCGAGCGATGAGCAGTTCTTC
cdr3_aa: CASTLGAIASSDEQFF
v_call: TRBV5-5
clone_size: -
j_call: TRBJ2-1
d_call: -

cdr3_nt: TGCGCCAGCAGCTTGGGGGATATAGCGGGAGATACGCAGTATTTT
cdr3_aa: CASSLGDIAGDTQYF
v_call: TRBV5-1
clone_size: many
j_call: TRBJ2-3
d_call: TRBD2

cdr3_nt: TGTGCCAGCTCACAACATTCAGGGGGCTCGGACACTGAAGCTTTCTTT
cdr3_aa: CASSQHSGGSDTEAFF
v_call: TRBV18
clone_size: -
j_call: TRBJ1-1
d_call: TRBD1

cdr3_nt: TGTGCCAGCAGTGAGGGGCTGGGGAACACTGAAGCTTTCTTT
cdr3_aa: CASSEGLGNTEAFF
v_call: TRBV2
clone_size: -
j_call: TRBJ1-1
d_call: -

cdr3_nt: TGCAGTGCTAGAGTTCGGGACAGGGGCCAAGGAAACACCATATATTTT
cdr3_aa: CSARVRDRGQGNTIYF
v_call: TRBV20-1
clone_size: few
j_call: TRBJ1-3
d_call: TRBD1

cdr3_nt: TGCAGTGCTCTGCCCGGAACTAGCGGGAGGACAGGCGAGCAGTACTTC
cdr3_aa: CSALPGTSGRTGEQYF
v_call: TRBV20-1
clone_size: -
j_call: TRBJ2-7
d_call: TRBD2

cdr3_nt: TGTGCCAGCAAGCGACTAGCGGGGAACCAAGAGACCCAGTACTTC
cdr3_aa: CASKRLAGNQETQYF
v_call: TRBV7-9
clone_size: many
j_call: TRBJ2-5
d_call: TRBD2

cdr3_nt: TGTGCCACCACCGCTAGCGGGAAAAGCACAGATACGCAGTATTTT
cdr3_aa: CATTASGKSTDTQYF
v_call: TRBV11-3
clone_size: few
j_call: TRBJ2-3
d_call: TRBD2

cdr3_nt: TGTGCCAGCAGCCCACAGACAGGGGGCCGTGAGCAGTTCTTC
cdr3_aa: CASSPQTGGREQFF
v_call: TRBV7-7
clone_size: few
j_call: TRBJ2-1
d_call: TRBD1

cdr3_nt: TGTGCCAGCAGCTTGCCGGATCAGCCCCAGCATTTT
cdr3_aa: CASSLPDQPQHF
v_call: TRBV5-6
clone_size: -
j_call: TRBJ1-5
d_call: -

cdr3_nt: TGTGCCAGCAGCCACGCGACTAGCGGGAGCTACAATGAGCAGTTCTTC
cdr3_aa: CASSHATSGSYNEQFF
v_call: TRBV3-1
clone_size: many
j_call: TRBJ2-1
d_call: TRBD2

cdr3_nt: TGTGCCAGCAGCTTCTATCGGACTAGCTACAATGAGCAGTTCTTC
cdr3_aa: CASSFYRTSYNEQFF
v_call: TRBV7-8
clone_size: -
j_call: TRBJ2-1
d_call: TRBD2

cdr3_nt: TGTGCCAGCAGCCCTGGGGGCTTAGCGAATTCACCCCTCCACTTT
cdr3_aa: CASSPGGLANSPLHF
v_call: TRBV7-2
clone_size: -
j_call: TRBJ1-6
d_call: -

cdr3_nt: TGTGCCAGTAGTATAGGGAGACAGCGGGACACTGAAGCTTTCTTT
cdr3_aa: CASSIGRQRDTEAFF
v_call: TRBV19
clone_size: -
j_call: TRBJ1-1
d_call: -

cdr3_nt: TGTGCCAGCAGTCCCTTAGCGGTTTCCTACTCCTACAATGAGCAGTTCTTC
cdr3_aa: CASSPLAVSYSYNEQFF
v_call: TRBV27
clone_size: -
j_call: TRBJ2-1
d_call: -

cdr3_nt: TGTGCCAGTAGTATAGAGGGACAGGACTACAATGAGCAGTTCTTC
cdr3_aa: CASSIEGQDYNEQFF
v_call: TRBV19
clone_size: -
j_call: TRBJ2-1
d_call: TRBD1

cdr3_nt: TGTGCCAGCAGTTTTATACGGCTAGCGGGAACAGATACGCAGTATTTT
cdr3_aa: CASSFIRLAGTDTQYF
v_call: TRBV28
clone_size: -
j_call: TRBJ2-3
d_call: TRBD2

cdr3_nt: TGTGCCAGCAGTTCCCCCGGGACTAGATACAATGAGCAGTTCTTC
cdr3_aa: CASSSPGTRYNEQFF
v_call: TRBV28
clone_size: many
j_call: TRBJ2-1
d_call: TRBD2

cdr3_nt: TGTGCCAGCGGGGGGGGGACAGCCAAAAACATTCAGTACTTC
cdr3_aa: CASGGGTAKNIQYF
v_call: TRBV2
clone_size: few
j_call: TRBJ2-4
d_call: TRBD2